The next 32 T cell receptor beta chains were all read from a single sample in a study of immune evolution from preneoplasia to lung adenocarcinoma. The protocol was immunoSEQ multiplex PCR, while the TCRdb copy is restricted to in-frame clones and leaves out a portion. Here the sample spans fewer than 9,000 clones, 78% being singletons. The sample consisted of FFPE adjacent normal lung tissue. The origin of the receptors is a person aged 65-85 years with lung adenocarcinoma.

This chain uses TRBV27 with TRBJ2-7; D gene unclear. In germline, CDR1 is MNHEY, CDR2 SMNVEV (reference sequence). V shed 2 bases and J shed 5 bases, with 16 bases lying between them. This CDR3 has 15 residues. The CDR3 reads CASSLDGSLGDEQYF. For the CDR3, the DNA is TGTGCCAGCAGTTTAGATGGCAGCCTTGGGGACGAGCAGTACTTC.

This clone was seen only a few times. In the same sample, other DNA sequences code for this CDR3. The J gene is TRBJ2-3, the V gene TRBV20-1; perhaps TRBD1 as D (5 bases). Looked up from germline, CDR1 is DFQATT and CDR2 is SNEGSKA (reference sequence). Trimming took off 6 bases at V and 1 base at J, with 5 bases between the two ends. The CDR3 length is 11 residues. The CDR3 spells CSARGTDTQYF. The CDR3 DNA follows: TGCAGTGCCAGGGGCACAGATACGCAGTATTTT.

In DNA form, the CDR3 reads TGTGCCAGCAGCTCGGGGACAGGCGGACCCTACGAGCAGTACTTC. Its translation: CASSSGTGGPYEQYF. The genes are TRBV11-2 and TRBJ2-7, with 8 positions matching TRBD1. V lost 4 bases to trimming and J lost 2 bases; unmatched junction nucleotides: 7. The CDR3 runs 15 residues. In germline, CDR1 is SGHAT, CDR2 FQNNGV.

The rearrangement links TRBV19 to TRBJ1-1, with D hard to call. The V end lost 8 bases, the J end lost 0 bases, and 7 bases lay between the germline ends. CDR1 and CDR2 from the germline V gene are LNHDA and SQIVND (reference sequence). This CDR3 is 12 amino acids long. The CDR3 is CASADLNTEAFF. CDR3 nucleotide sequence: TGTGCCAGTGCTGACTTGAACACTGAAGCTTTCTTT.

The chain recombines TRBV7-6 with TRBJ1-1; D perhaps matches TRBD1 (5 bases). The CDR3 totals 12 residues. V lost 5 bases and J 10 bases, leaving 14 bases between the germline ends. CDR1 is SGHVS, CDR2 FNYEAQ, per germline. DNA for the CDR3: TGTGCCAGCAGCCGCGGGGAGGGACCAGCTTTCTTT. It specifies CASSRGEGPAFF.

The chain has TRBV30 and TRBJ2-7; D ambiguous. CDR3 length: 14 residues. Trimming pared 0 bases from V and 7 bases from J, leaving 16 bases between. Germline V lookup: CDR1 GTSNPN, CDR2 SVGIG (reference sequence). Written as DNA, the CDR3 is TGTGCCTGGAGTGTGTACGGACGCAGTGTAGAGCAGTACTTC. Encoded protein: CAWSVYGRSVEQYF.

This clone was found once. The CDR3 DNA reads as TGTGCCAGCAGATGGACAGGGGGGGAAAACACTGAAGCTTTCTTT. Its translation is CASRWTGGENTEAFF. The chain uses TRBV6-1 and TRBJ1-1, with TRBD1 matching over 10 bases. The CDR3 is made up of 15 amino acids. Germline V gene sequence: CDR1 MNHNS, CDR2 SASEGT. V lost 6 bases to trimming and J lost 2 bases; unmatched junction nucleotides: 6.

This rearrangement joins TRBV28 to TRBJ2-7; D gene uncertain. V shed 8 bases and J shed 2 bases, with 10 bases lying between them. Germline V lookup: CDR1 MDHEN, CDR2 SYDVKM. The CDR3 spans 12 residues. The CDR3 sequence: CASEDPAYEQYF. The DNA of the CDR3 is TGTGCCAGCGAAGACCCAGCCTACGAGCAGTACTTC. Supplemented by reference TRBV28 and TRBJ2-7, the full variable domain reads DVKVTQSSRYLVKRTGEKVFLECVQDMDHENMFWYRQDPGLGLRLIYFSYDVKMKEKGDIPEGYSVSREKKERFSLILESASTNQTSMYLCASEDPAYEQYFGPGTRLTVT.

The J gene is TRBJ2-3, the V gene TRBV5-4; 10 nucleotides match TRBD2. In germline, CDR1 is SGHNT, CDR2 YYREEE (reference sequence). Trimming removed 0 bases from V and 5 bases from J; junction bases left unmatched: 6. This CDR3 contains 16 residues. The CDR3 region is CASSLETSGTRDTQYF. CDR3 nucleotides: TGTGCCAGCAGCTTGGAAACTAGCGGGACCCGAGATACGCAGTATTTT.

The rearrangement uses TRBV5-1 and TRBJ1-1, with 7 bases aligning to TRBD1. V shed 1 base, J shed 4 bases, and the junction held 4 bases outside the gene matches. The CDR3 covers 14 residues. Germline-derived CDR1 and CDR2 are SGHRS and YFSETQ. The CDR3 nucleotides read TGCGCCAGCAGCTTGCCAGGGGGAGGCACTGAAGCTTTCTTT. Amino acids: CASSLPGGGTEAFF.

The chain employs TRBV28 and TRBJ2-2; D is unclear. CDR3 length: 15 amino acids. Looked up from germline, CDR1 is MDHEN and CDR2 is SYDVKM. The V and J ends lost 2 bases and 3 bases respectively, with 10 bases between them. The DNA of the CDR3 is TGTGCCAGCAGTTTAGGAGACCGAGACACCGGGGAGCTGTTTTTT. This translates into CASSLGDRDTGELFF.

This clone was observed once. This rearrangement joins TRBV9 to TRBJ1-5; 9 bases agree with TRBD1. J gave up 6 bases and V 4 bases, and 8 bases lay outside the gene matches. The CDR3 has 15 residues. CDR1 SGDLS and CDR2 YYNGEE come from the germline V gene. The CDR3 sequence is CASSPGTGIGQPQHF. CDR3 in DNA: TGTGCCAGCAGCCCCGGGACAGGGATAGGTCAGCCCCAGCATTTT.

The V call is TRBV30, the J call TRBJ1-1; maybe TRBD1 (6 bases). The germline CDR1 and CDR2 sequences are GTSNPN and SVGIG (reference sequence). The CDR3 totals 14 residues. V was shortened by 2 bases and J by 6 bases, with 16 bases between the two germline ends. Here the CDR3 reads CAWSNGQLIPEAFF. Written as DNA, the CDR3 is TGTGCCTGGAGTAACGGACAGCTCATCCCTGAAGCTTTCTTT.

A single count supports this clone. The CDR3 reads CASRKGHEQFF. The CDR3 nucleotides read TGTGCCAGCAGAAAGGGCCATGAGCAGTTCTTC. V gene TRBV2 combines with J gene TRBJ2-1; D unresolved. Trimming removed 6 bases from V and 8 bases from J, with 8 bases in between. CDR1 SNHLY and CDR2 FYNNEI come from the germline V gene. This CDR3 is 11 amino acids long.

The V call is TRBV28, the J call TRBJ2-5, with a tentative D call TRBD2 (5 bases). This CDR3 has 14 amino acids. CDR1 is MDHEN, CDR2 SYDVKM, per germline. V was trimmed by 2 bases and J by 0 bases, leaving 7 bases between them. The CDR3 protein is CASSLSGHQETQYF. The CDR3, as DNA: TGTGCCAGCAGTTTAAGCGGTCACCAAGAGACCCAGTACTTC.

The chain couples TRBV4-1 to TRBJ1-3; maybe TRBD1 (5 bases). CDR1 is MGHRA, CDR2 YSYEKL, per germline. The length of the CDR3 is 14 residues. The ends were cut back, 1 base at V and 8 bases at J, with 12 bases in the middle. CDR3: CASSQGSGLHTIYF. The CDR3 nucleotides are TGCGCCAGCAGCCAAGGATCAGGGTTACACACCATATATTTT.

J is TRBJ2-5 and V is TRBV28, with 8 bases fitting TRBD2. The germline V gene encodes CDR1 MDHEN and CDR2 SYDVKM. This CDR3 has 15 residues. V was clipped by 3 bases and J by 2 bases; unmatched bases: 5. In DNA form, the CDR3 reads TGTGCCAGCAGTTTTGGACTAGCTGATCAAGAGACCCAGTACTTC. Translation gives CASSFGLADQETQYF.

This clone appeared a few times. The chain couples TRBV7-2 to TRBJ1-5; D perhaps matches TRBD1 (6 bases). This CDR3 spans 16 amino acids. Germline V CDR1 and CDR2: SGHTA, FQGNSA. V was pared by 6 bases and J by 2 bases, with 17 bases between. CDR3 residues: CASSHIGDNRNQPQHF. The CDR3 DNA reads as TGTGCCAGCAGTCACATCGGGGACAATCGCAATCAGCCCCAGCATTTT.

The chain joins TRBV6-6 to TRBJ1-2; D is ambiguous. Germline values: CDR1 MNHNY, CDR2 SVGAGI (reference sequence). The CDR3 has 11 residues. Trimming took off 0 bases at V and 5 bases at J, with 1 base between the two ends. The chain's CDR3 is CASSYSYGYTF. CDR3 in DNA: TGTGCCAGCAGTTACTCATATGGCTACACCTTC.

This clone came up a few times. The rearrangement uses TRBV7-9 and TRBJ1-4; D is unclear. Between the trimmed V and J ends, which lost 1 base and 10 bases, there was a span of 7 bases. CDR1 is SEHNR, CDR2 FQNEAQ, per germline (reference sequence). This CDR3 is built from 12 residues. CDR3 nucleotides: TGTGCCAGCAGCTTAGGTGACCTAAAACTGTTTTTT. This gives the protein CASSLGDLKLFF.

This clone was seen once. The DNA of the CDR3 is TGTGCCAGCAGCGTCCATACGCAGTATTTT. Translating it yields CASSVHTQYF. The genes are TRBV11-2 and TRBJ2-3; D remains ambiguous. The CDR3 is 10 residues long. V was trimmed by 5 bases and J by 7 bases, leaving 4 bases between them. Germline V gene data show CDR1 as SGHAT and CDR2 as FQNNGV.

This chain links TRBV30 with TRBJ1-5, with no clear D. The CDR3 contains 14 residues. V was pared by 2 bases and J by 10 bases, with 18 bases between. From germline, CDR1 is GTSNPN and CDR2 SVGIG (reference sequence). The CDR3 nucleotides are TGTGCCTGGAGTCTTTTGGCAGGTTCGCAACCCCAGCATTTT. This sequence encodes CAWSLLAGSQPQHF.

The chain combines TRBV11-2 with TRBJ2-5; 9 bases match TRBD1. CDR1 and CDR2 (germline): SGHAT, FQNNGV. V shed 1 base, J shed 5 bases, and the junction held 5 bases outside the gene matches. The CDR3 extends over 15 amino acids. In DNA, the CDR3 is TGTGCCAGCAGCTTAGGGGACAGGGACTTCGAGACCCAGTACTTC. Translation: CASSLGDRDFETQYF.

This clone was picked up a small number of times. The genes are TRBV6-5 and TRBJ1-5; D ambiguous. The ends were cut back, 4 bases at V and 2 bases at J, with 15 bases in the middle. CDR1 is MNHEY and CDR2 is SVGAGI in the germline V gene. This CDR3 has 16 residues. The CDR3 DNA reads as TGTGCCAGCAGTTCTTCTTGGACTGCCGGCAATCAGCCCCAGCATTTT. Encoded protein: CASSSSWTAGNQPQHF.

The chain has TRBV6-5 and TRBJ2-1; D gene uncertain. Germline V lookup: CDR1 MNHEY, CDR2 SVGAGI. V was pared by 6 bases and J by 3 bases, with 6 bases between. The CDR3 loop spans 12 amino acids. CDR3 nucleotide sequence: TGTGCCAGCAGCGACCTCTACAATGAGCAGTTCTTC. This encodes CASSDLYNEQFF.

The chain has TRBV1 and TRBJ1-4. TRBV1 is flagged as a pseudogene. The CDR3 is 14 residues long. Here the CDR3 reads CTSSPQGGNEKLFF. CDR3 DNA sequence: TGCACCAGCAGCCCGCAGGGGGGGAATGAAAAACTGTTTTTT.

This clone was seen just once. This chain connects TRBV5-1 to TRBJ2-3; 7 positions agree with TRBD1. CDR1 and CDR2 from the germline V gene are SGHRS and YFSETQ. V was clipped by 1 base and J by 0 bases; unmatched bases: 2. The CDR3 spans 15 residues. CDR3 in amino acids: CASSLWDSSTDTQYF. CDR3 DNA sequence: TGCGCCAGCAGCTTGTGGGACAGTAGCACAGATACGCAGTATTTT.

The genes are TRBV7-9 and TRBJ1-2; 10 bases fit TRBD1. This CDR3 comprises 16 residues. V lost 7 bases to trimming and J lost 4 bases; unmatched junction nucleotides: 12. The germline V gene encodes CDR1 SEHNR and CDR2 FQNEAQ (reference sequence). CDR3 region: CASTYSGDRGVYGYTF. The DNA for the CDR3 is TGTGCCAGCACCTACTCGGGGGACAGGGGAGTCTATGGCTACACCTTC.

This clone has only one observation. The chain combines TRBV29-1 with TRBJ1-2; D is unclear. V dropped 3 bases and J dropped 6 bases, with 11 bases sitting between them. The CDR3 consists of 12 residues. Germline V CDR1 and CDR2: SQVTM, ANQGSEA. CDR3 loop: CSVDEPTHGYTF. In nucleotides, the CDR3 is TGCAGCGTTGACGAGCCAACCCATGGCTACACCTTC.

This chain links TRBV15 with TRBJ2-7, with a weak D call TRBD2 (5 bases). Germline V gives CDR1 LNHNV, CDR2 YYDKDF (reference sequence). V was cut by 2 bases and J by 2 bases, with 7 bases left in between. CDR3 length: 13 amino acids. The CDR3 DNA reads as TGTGCCACCAGCAGACCGGGAACCTACGAGCAGTACTTC. Translation: CATSRPGTYEQYF.

This rearrangement joins TRBV11-2 to TRBJ2-5; D unclear. The CDR3 is made up of 15 amino acids. The germline V gene encodes CDR1 SGHAT and CDR2 FQNNGV. V lost 1 base and J lost 7, with 16 bases in between. The CDR3 DNA follows: TGTGCCAGCAGCTTAGCCGTGGGTGTTATTGCGACCCAGTACTTC. Translated: CASSLAVGVIATQYF.

The chain has TRBV29-1 and TRBJ1-1, with TRBD1 as a possible D gene (5 bases). Trimming took off 6 bases at V and 0 bases at J, with 11 bases between the two ends. Germline loops: CDR1 SQVTM, CDR2 ANQGSEA. The CDR3 runs 13 residues. In DNA, the CDR3 is TGCAGCGTGGGGGGGGGTATGAACACTGAAGCTTTCTTT. Translating it yields CSVGGGMNTEAFF.